This T cell receptor beta chain appears in the sequencing data of a study of blood T cell repertoires in COVID-19. Across the study: Whether acute or convalescent, the COVID-19 samples came from the United States, Italy and Spain. Sources were T cells, B-cell-depleted T cells, or PBMCs; the material itself was cDNA or gDNA.

Assay used: immunoSEQ multiplex PCR; TCRdb lists only in-frame clones, some missing. The profile shows approximately 180,000 clones, around 87% of them singletons. The CDR3 loop spans 18 amino acids. J was trimmed by 6 bases and V by 0 bases; bases with no gene match: 14. Germline values: CDR1 LGHNA, CDR2 YSLEER. V gene TRBV4-3 combines with J gene TRBJ2-1; 7 nucleotides align to TRBD2. The sample taken for sequencing was peripheral blood. The receptor's source is a middle-aged man with active or convalescent COVID-19. The chain's CDR3 is CASSQDRRSGVGRNEQFF. The DNA for the CDR3 is TGCGCCAGCAGCCAAGATAGGAGGAGCGGGGTGGGGCGCAATGAGCAGTTCTTC.